A single sample gave rise to the 7 T cell receptor beta chains below, sequenced in a study of Ad26.COV2.S vaccination and SARS-CoV-2 variants. Here immunoSEQ multiplex PCR was the method, and the copy in TCRdb shows in-frame clones only, minus some. The repertoire holds roughly 410,000 clones, with 80% to 90% as singletons. This sample's treatment: over 15 received Ad26.COV2.S at low or high dose, single or two shots; 5 received placebo; per-sample allocation not given. Each sample was drawn 63 days after the first injection (of vaccine or placebo). The source material was peripheral blood, sampled in a trial of Ad26.COV2.S vaccine versus placebo. The source of these receptors is a person aged 18 to 59 who received the Ad26.COV2.S COVID-19 vaccine or a placebo.

This rearrangement joins TRBV29-1 to TRBJ2-5; no clear D. This CDR3 spans 13 amino acids. Trimming removed 1 base at V and 4 bases at J, with 10 bases between. Germline V gives CDR1 SQVTM, CDR2 ANQGSEA. CDR3 nucleotides: TGCAGCGTTGAAGGGGATCCGGGAGAGACCCAGTACTTC. Protein product: CSVEGDPGETQYF.

This rearrangement joins TRBV19 to TRBJ2-2; 7 bases map to TRBD2. The V gene end was trimmed by 7 bases and the J gene end by 5 bases; junction bases not matched to a gene: 10. The germline V gene encodes CDR1 LNHDA and CDR2 SQIVND (reference sequence). This CDR3 spans 15 amino acids. CDR3 in amino acids: CASKQRPGGTGELFF. In nucleotides, the CDR3 is TGTGCCAGTAAGCAACGTCCCGGGGGGACCGGGGAGCTGTTTTTT.

J is TRBJ1-2 and V is TRBV7-6, with D uncertain. Trimming took 0 bases from V and 4 from J, leaving 12 bases between them. The CDR3 contains 15 residues. Germline CDR1 reads SGHVS; CDR2 reads FNYEAQ. The CDR3 reads CASSLAPEGSYGYTF. The CDR3, as DNA: TGTGCCAGCAGCTTAGCTCCTGAAGGGAGCTATGGCTACACCTTC.

The chain recombines TRBV2 with TRBJ1-5; 8 bases align to TRBD1. CDR1 is SNHLY, CDR2 FYNNEI, per germline. Losses at the gene ends were 1 base for V and 5 bases for J; bases not matched to a gene: 1. The CDR3 covers 14 residues. The CDR3 region has the DNA TGTGCCAGCAGTGAAGAACAGGGGGATCAGCCCCAGCATTTT. Translating gives CASSEEQGDQPQHF. The complete variable domain, with remaining parts taken from reference TRBV2 and TRBJ1-5, reads EPEVTQTPSHQVTQMGQEVILRCVPISNHLYFYWYRQILGQKVEFLVSFYNNEISEKSEIFDDQFSVERPDGSNFTLKIRSTKLEDSAMYFCASSEEQGDQPQHFGDGTRLSIL.

This clone was recorded once. Distinct nucleotide sequences in the sample also encode this CDR3. The chain carries TRBV27 and TRBJ1-5; a weak D match, TRBD1 (5 bases). The CDR3 consists of 12 residues. CDR1 and CDR2 (germline): MNHEY, SMNVEV (reference sequence). Trimming shortened V by 3 bases and J by 7 bases, and 7 bases separated the two germline ends. CDR3 region: CASSLRGQPQHF. The CDR3 region has the DNA TGTGCCAGCAGTTTGAGGGGACAGCCCCAGCATTTT.

The chain carries TRBV25-1 and TRBJ2-2; TRBD2 matches 10 bases. Germline V gene sequence: CDR1 MGHDK, CDR2 SYGVNS. The CDR3 runs to 17 residues. The ends lost 3 bases at V and 4 bases at J; junction bases unmatched: 8. CDR3 loop: CASSDALAGVTTGELFF. The CDR3 region has the DNA TGTGCCAGCAGTGATGCCCTAGCGGGAGTGACCACCGGGGAGCTGTTTTTT.

This chain links TRBV4-2 with TRBJ2-1; 7 nucleotides align to TRBD2. V was pared by 5 bases and J by 6 bases, with 10 bases of the junction left unmatched. From germline, CDR1 is LGHNA and CDR2 YNFKEQ. There are 15 residues in the CDR3. CDR3 in amino acids: CASSERRGGVNEQFF. The CDR3 DNA follows: TGTGCCAGCAGCGAGAGGCGGGGAGGGGTCAATGAGCAGTTCTTC.